This T cell receptor beta chain was retrieved from a study of regulatory T cells in long-lasting Graves disease. Study-wide points: The study found lower TCR diversity in persistent Graves' patients than in newly diagnosed ones.

The table lists this clonotype with many counts. The antigen is unknown. The CDR3 runs 15 residues. CDR1 SGHAT and CDR2 FQNNGV come from the germline V gene. The V and J ends lost 6 bases and 1 base, in that order; junction bases with no gene match: 8. Libraries of TCR beta came from iRepertoire HTBI primers plus Arm-PCR of CDR3 regions. A single record per CDR3 protein comes from TCRdb applying MiXCR to the multiplex PCR reads. The table has about 540,000 distinct CDR3 sequences, approximately 15% seen once. Time point specified: newly diagnosed GD, antithyroid drugs for less than 3 months. PBMCs provided the RNA from which the TCR library was made. It was American Thyroid Association guidelines that determined Graves' disease diagnosis. These data also featured in a second study, about T cells in Graves' hyperthyroidism and ophthalmopathy. This second study notes: Uncontrolled infection, other autoimmune disease, pregnancy or lactation excluded patients. The diagnoses drew upon clinical symptoms, serum thyroxine and TRAb, thyroid ultrasound and orbital computed tomography.

The clonotype comes from a man in his thirties or forties with Graves disease. The rearrangement links TRBV11-2 to TRBJ1-1, with 7 positions matching TRBD1. This sample comprised peripheral blood mononuclear cells (PBMCs), obtained at new diagnosis, from a patient treated with antithyroid drugs. This chain's CDR3 is CASSGWGQPNTEAFF. Here the CDR3 DNA reads TGTGCCAGCAGTGGTTGGGGACAGCCGAACACTGAAGCTTTCTTT.